This is a list of T cell receptor beta chains from one sample in a study of shared clonotypes between healthy human individuals. Generated by immunoSEQ multiplex PCR, the TCRdb table keeps only in-frame clones and is missing some. The sample has fewer than 850,000 clones; more than 70% are singletons. The sample consisted of memory CD4+ T cells sorted from blood. The receptors here all came from a woman aged 30 to 39 in good health. The CDR3 runs from the conserved cysteine through the conserved F or W. D genes are given only for firm matches. Some rows have no size entry. The others give once, few or many, or a class for an expanded clone.

>-|TRBJ2-2|-|TRBV15
TGTGCCACCAGCAGAGTTTTATCGAACACCGGGGAGCTGTTTTTT
CATSRVLSNTGELFF
>once|TRBJ2-5|-|TRBV27
TGTGCCAGCAGTTTTACGGGCCTCAGGACCCAGTACTTC
CASSFTGLRTQYF
>-|TRBJ1-2|-|TRBV6-5
TGTGCCAGCAGGCCCCCGGACAGAATCTATGGCTACACCTTC
CASRPPDRIYGYTF
>-|TRBJ2-2|-|TRBV7-7
TGTGCCAGCTCGGTCGGGAACACCGGGGAGCTGTTTTTT
CASSVGNTGELFF
>many|TRBJ1-5|-|TRBV15
TGTGCCACCAGCAGAGATCATGGCGCGTGGGAGCCCCAGCATTTT
CATSRDHGAWEPQHF
>-|TRBJ2-3|-|TRBV9
TGTGCCAGCAGCCCCTTGAGCACAGATACGCAGTATTTT
CASSPLSTDTQYF
>-|TRBJ1-5|-|TRBV4-2
TGTGCCAGCAGCCAAGAATCCGTTTTATGGCCCCAGCATTTT
CASSQESVLWPQHF
>-|TRBJ1-4|-|TRBV10-3
TGTGCCATCAGTGAGTCTGGAGGATCGCGGGAAAAACTGTTTTTT
CAISESGGSREKLFF
>-|TRBJ2-6|-|TRBV6-1
TGTGCCAGCAGTGAAGCGTTATCGGGGATCTCTGGGGCCAACGTCCTGACTTTC
CASSEALSGISGANVLTF
>-|TRBJ2-3|-|TRBV29-1
TGCAGCGTTGAAGGTACGAACACAGATACGCAGTATTTT
CSVEGTNTDTQYF
>-|TRBJ2-5|-|TRBV30
TGTGCCTGGAGTGTAAAGGGGGGCCAAGAGACCCAGTACTTC
CAWSVKGGQETQYF
>-|TRBJ2-1|TRBD2|TRBV15
TGTGCCACCAGCACCTTTCTGGGGAGCGGGAAATCCTACAATGAGCAGTTCTTC
CATSTFLGSGKSYNEQFF
>-|TRBJ2-7|-|TRBV5-1
TGCGCCAGCAGCGCGGCACCACAGGTATCCTACGAGCAGTACTTC
CASSAAPQVSYEQYF
>-|TRBJ2-7|-|TRBV28
TGTGCCAGCACCCTAGGGGGGCAGCCCTCCTACGAGCAGTACTTC
CASTLGGQPSYEQYF
>-|TRBJ1-4|-|TRBV18
TGTGCCAGCTCTTTTGGACGAGGGATTAATGAAAAACTGTTTTTT
CASSFGRGINEKLFF
>-|TRBJ1-2|-|TRBV20-1
TGCAGTGCGAATATATGGGGCTACACCTTC
CSANIWGYTF
>-|TRBJ2-1|TRBD1|TRBV7-3
TGTGCCAGCAGCCAGACAGGGTGGGAGTCGGATGAGCAGTTCTTC
CASSQTGWESDEQFF
>-|TRBJ2-7|-|TRBV18
TGTGCCAGCTCACCACAGAGGCTCGAGCCCCTGTACTTC
CASSPQRLEPLYF
>-|TRBJ2-3|TRBD1|TRBV2
TGTGCCAGCAGAGCACAGGGGCTGAGCACAGATACGCAGTATTTT
CASRAQGLSTDTQYF
>-|TRBJ2-7|-|TRBV5-1
TGCGCCAGCAGCACTGGACAGAGCTACGAGCAGTACTTC
CASSTGQSYEQYF
>-|TRBJ2-7|TRBD2|TRBV6-5
TGTGCCAGCAGTTACTCCGGGACTAGACCCTACGAGCAGTACTTC
CASSYSGTRPYEQYF
>-|TRBJ2-3|-|TRBV19
TGTGCCAGTAGGGTTCCAGATACGCAGTATTTT
CASRVPDTQYF